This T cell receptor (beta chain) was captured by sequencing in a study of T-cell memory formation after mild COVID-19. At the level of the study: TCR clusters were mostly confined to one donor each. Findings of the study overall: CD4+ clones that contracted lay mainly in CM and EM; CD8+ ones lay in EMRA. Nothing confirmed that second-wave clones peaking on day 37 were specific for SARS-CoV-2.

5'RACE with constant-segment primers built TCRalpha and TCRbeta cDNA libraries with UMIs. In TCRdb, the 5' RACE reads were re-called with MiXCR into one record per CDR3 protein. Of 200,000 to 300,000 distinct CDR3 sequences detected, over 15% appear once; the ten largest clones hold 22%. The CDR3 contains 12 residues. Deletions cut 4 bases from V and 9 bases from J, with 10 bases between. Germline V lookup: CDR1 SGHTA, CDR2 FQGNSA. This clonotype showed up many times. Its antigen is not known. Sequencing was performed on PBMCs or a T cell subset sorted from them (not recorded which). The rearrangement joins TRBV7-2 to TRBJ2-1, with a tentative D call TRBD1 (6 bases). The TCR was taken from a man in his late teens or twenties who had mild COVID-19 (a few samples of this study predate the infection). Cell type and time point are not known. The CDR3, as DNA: TGTGCCAGCAGCTCACAGGGCATTGAGCAGTTCTTC. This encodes CASSSQGIEQFF.